This T cell receptor beta chain was captured in a study of cytomegalovirus exposure and HLA in healthy donors. The PCR was carried out with 60 Vbeta primers and 13 Jbeta primers. Some clones are missing from TCRdb's copy, which holds only in-frame ones; the method was immunoSEQ multiplex PCR. The sample shows more than 110,000 clones, roughly 80% of them seen only once. The J segment lost 7 bases and the V segment lost 5 bases, leaving 6 bases of the junction unmatched. The CDR3 is 13 residues long. The germline V gene encodes CDR1 MNHEY and CDR2 SVGAGI. The chain has TRBV6-5 and TRBJ1-2; 8 bases agree with TRBD1. The receptor comes from a woman aged 45-60 years in good health and CMV-seronegative. Sequenced input: PBMCs. CDR3 region: CASSQDRDRGYTF. The CDR3 DNA is TGTGCCAGCAGTCAGGACAGGGATCGTGGCTACACCTTC.